The rows below give T cell receptor beta chains drawn from one sample of a study of technical replicates of blood from a handful of donors. Sequenced by immunoSEQ multiplex PCR; TCRdb stores in-frame clones only, minus some. The top ten hold more than 4.5% of the sample, which has 55,000 to 75,000 clones, 86% seen once. The sequencing input was PBMCs. The receptors shown here come from a human donor in good health. Some clones in this sample may be carry-over from other donors' samples. CDR3s leave out the opening cysteine and the closing phenylalanine or tryptophan. Each record gives: clone size, J gene, V gene, D gene, CDR3 protein. The D gene is left open where the match is weak. Expanded clones get a size class; other rows say once, few or many, or leave the size out.

abundance: NA
j_gene: TRBJ1-6
v_gene: TRBV27
d_gene: NA
CDR3aa: ASSPLGGRGSPLH

abundance: NA
j_gene: TRBJ2-2
v_gene: TRBV5-3
d_gene: NA
CDR3aa: ARSPGGGHYTGELF

abundance: NA
j_gene: TRBJ2-2
v_gene: TRBV7-6
d_gene: NA
CDR3aa: ASSFATGELF

abundance: once
j_gene: TRBJ2-2
v_gene: TRBV4-2
d_gene: NA
CDR3aa: ASSQELKTVNTGELF

abundance: NA
j_gene: TRBJ2-5
v_gene: TRBV15
d_gene: TRBD2
CDR3aa: ATSRLGTSSFQETQY

abundance: once
j_gene: TRBJ2-2
v_gene: TRBV7-2
d_gene: TRBD1
CDR3aa: ASSDTGDRRTGELF

abundance: NA
j_gene: TRBJ1-2
v_gene: TRBV5-6
d_gene: TRBD1
CDR3aa: ASSLGQIAPNYGYT

abundance: NA
j_gene: TRBJ1-1
v_gene: TRBV5-4
d_gene: NA
CDR3aa: ASSSELNTEAF

abundance: NA
j_gene: TRBJ2-7
v_gene: TRBV7-2
d_gene: TRBD1
CDR3aa: ASSSQGQGAYEQY

abundance: NA
j_gene: TRBJ2-7
v_gene: TRBV7-7
d_gene: TRBD1
CDR3aa: ASSPGTGHTYEQY

abundance: NA
j_gene: TRBJ2-7
v_gene: TRBV6-5
d_gene: TRBD1
CDR3aa: ASRTGSYEQY

abundance: NA
j_gene: TRBJ2-2
v_gene: TRBV7-2
d_gene: TRBD1
CDR3aa: ASSWGTGRTGELF

abundance: NA
j_gene: TRBJ2-1
v_gene: TRBV18
d_gene: TRBD2
CDR3aa: ASSPGLAGDPPYNEQF

abundance: NA
j_gene: TRBJ2-5
v_gene: TRBV7-2
d_gene: NA
CDR3aa: ASSSVHWETQY

abundance: NA
j_gene: TRBJ2-3
v_gene: TRBV11-1
d_gene: TRBD1
CDR3aa: ASSLAGDRATDTQY

abundance: once
j_gene: TRBJ1-6
v_gene: TRBV9
d_gene: NA
CDR3aa: ASSGRTTRNSPLH

abundance: NA
j_gene: TRBJ2-5
v_gene: TRBV7-2
d_gene: NA
CDR3aa: ASSLARETQY

abundance: NA
j_gene: TRBJ2-7
v_gene: TRBV29-1
d_gene: NA
CDR3aa: SGAGPYEQY

abundance: NA
j_gene: TRBJ2-5
v_gene: TRBV29-1
d_gene: NA
CDR3aa: SVDGGADQETQY

abundance: NA
j_gene: TRBJ1-2
v_gene: TRBV6-1
d_gene: NA
CDR3aa: ASSFTGSSSDGYT

abundance: once
j_gene: TRBJ1-6
v_gene: TRBV9
d_gene: NA
CDR3aa: ASSIGGRVNSPLH

abundance: NA
j_gene: TRBJ2-3
v_gene: TRBV7-3
d_gene: TRBD2
CDR3aa: ASSRGGSTDTQY

abundance: NA
j_gene: TRBJ2-7
v_gene: TRBV19
d_gene: NA
CDR3aa: ASSIGREQY

abundance: NA
j_gene: TRBJ1-2
v_gene: TRBV14
d_gene: TRBD1
CDR3aa: ASSAQGPYGYT

abundance: NA
j_gene: TRBJ1-1
v_gene: TRBV5-8
d_gene: NA
CDR3aa: ASSFQGRNTEAF

abundance: once
j_gene: TRBJ1-1
v_gene: TRBV7-2
d_gene: NA
CDR3aa: ASSLGGTLNTEAF

abundance: NA
j_gene: TRBJ2-5
v_gene: TRBV7-2
d_gene: TRBD2
CDR3aa: ASSLSPGLAGGETQY

abundance: few
j_gene: TRBJ1-1
v_gene: TRBV10-3
d_gene: NA
CDR3aa: AISEAALSEAF

abundance: NA
j_gene: TRBJ1-4
v_gene: TRBV27
d_gene: NA
CDR3aa: ASSSGRGNEKLF

abundance: NA
j_gene: TRBJ1-1
v_gene: TRBV19
d_gene: NA
CDR3aa: ASTYPGTEAF

abundance: NA
j_gene: TRBJ2-2
v_gene: TRBV2
d_gene: TRBD1
CDR3aa: ASCGTVNTGELF

abundance: once
j_gene: TRBJ2-7
v_gene: TRBV7-9
d_gene: NA
CDR3aa: ASSFILKPYEQY

abundance: NA
j_gene: TRBJ2-1
v_gene: TRBV5-4
d_gene: NA
CDR3aa: ASSLDFGQIYNEQF

abundance: NA
j_gene: TRBJ2-7
v_gene: TRBV6-5
d_gene: NA
CDR3aa: ASSYSRRPSYEQY

abundance: NA
j_gene: TRBJ1-2
v_gene: TRBV7-9
d_gene: NA
CDR3aa: ASSASLGGAEGYT

abundance: NA
j_gene: TRBJ2-7
v_gene: TRBV25-1
d_gene: TRBD1
CDR3aa: ASRPAGTAYHEQY

abundance: NA
j_gene: TRBJ2-7
v_gene: TRBV21-1
d_gene: NA
CDR3aa: ASSKSEGGSRYEQY

abundance: NA
j_gene: TRBJ1-5
v_gene: TRBV19
d_gene: NA
CDR3aa: ASPLRGKIGNQPQH

abundance: once
j_gene: TRBJ2-4
v_gene: TRBV4-1
d_gene: TRBD1
CDR3aa: ASSFSRGRNAKNIQY

abundance: NA
j_gene: TRBJ2-2
v_gene: TRBV15
d_gene: NA
CDR3aa: ATSRGGANTGELF

abundance: once
j_gene: TRBJ2-1
v_gene: TRBV7-2
d_gene: NA
CDR3aa: ASSLNRVYEQF

abundance: NA
j_gene: TRBJ1-5
v_gene: TRBV2
d_gene: NA
CDR3aa: ASSPGNQPQH

abundance: NA
j_gene: TRBJ2-2
v_gene: TRBV4-1
d_gene: TRBD2
CDR3aa: ASSQDRTSGNGELF

abundance: NA
j_gene: TRBJ2-1
v_gene: TRBV7-9
d_gene: TRBD1
CDR3aa: ASSPGTGEEEQF

abundance: NA
j_gene: TRBJ1-1
v_gene: TRBV5-1
d_gene: NA
CDR3aa: ASRLREGEAF

abundance: NA
j_gene: TRBJ2-3
v_gene: TRBV11-2
d_gene: TRBD2
CDR3aa: ASSLRTSGGTDTQY

abundance: NA
j_gene: TRBJ2-7
v_gene: TRBV9
d_gene: TRBD2
CDR3aa: ASSVSPSGGTYEQY

abundance: NA
j_gene: TRBJ2-5
v_gene: TRBV5-1
d_gene: TRBD2
CDR3aa: ASSSSGRFETQY

abundance: once
j_gene: TRBJ2-2
v_gene: TRBV10-3
d_gene: TRBD2
CDR3aa: AIAGEGTGELF

abundance: NA
j_gene: TRBJ2-2
v_gene: TRBV19
d_gene: TRBD1
CDR3aa: ASSSSGGNTGELF

abundance: NA
j_gene: TRBJ2-1
v_gene: TRBV30
d_gene: NA
CDR3aa: ACGSSYNEQF

abundance: NA
j_gene: TRBJ2-7
v_gene: TRBV2
d_gene: NA
CDR3aa: ASRAPTRAGSSYEQY

abundance: NA
j_gene: TRBJ2-5
v_gene: TRBV7-3
d_gene: NA
CDR3aa: ASSETVEQETQY

abundance: NA
j_gene: TRBJ1-6
v_gene: TRBV7-6
d_gene: TRBD1
CDR3aa: ASGTVAGSPLH

abundance: NA
j_gene: TRBJ2-7
v_gene: TRBV7-2
d_gene: NA
CDR3aa: ASSSDYAQY

abundance: NA
j_gene: TRBJ1-3
v_gene: TRBV2
d_gene: NA
CDR3aa: ASRERESGNTIY